This T cell receptor beta chain was recorded in a study of blood T cells in healthy people across ages. On the study more broadly: Capture via template switching afforded approximately one barcoded beta molecule per two T cells.

Through a sample-barcoded 5' primer and a J-beta primer mix, a second PCR was run for about 7 to 12 cycles. TCRdb reprocessed the 5' RACE reads with MiXCR, giving one entry per CDR3 protein. Here the sample spans some 780,000 distinct CDR3 sequences, more than 55% being singletons. V gave up 5 bases and J gave up 1 base, with 11 bases separating them. The CDR3 covers 14 residues. CDR1 is SGHTA and CDR2 is FQGNSA in the germline V gene. The rearrangement links TRBV7-2 to TRBJ2-5; tentatively, D is TRBD1 (6 bases). This receptor was obtained from a man aged 35-49 years in good health. The sample comprised blood. The CDR3 region is CASSPNRVQETQYF. The CDR3 DNA follows: TGTGCCAGCAGCCCTAACAGGGTCCAAGAGACCCAGTACTTC.